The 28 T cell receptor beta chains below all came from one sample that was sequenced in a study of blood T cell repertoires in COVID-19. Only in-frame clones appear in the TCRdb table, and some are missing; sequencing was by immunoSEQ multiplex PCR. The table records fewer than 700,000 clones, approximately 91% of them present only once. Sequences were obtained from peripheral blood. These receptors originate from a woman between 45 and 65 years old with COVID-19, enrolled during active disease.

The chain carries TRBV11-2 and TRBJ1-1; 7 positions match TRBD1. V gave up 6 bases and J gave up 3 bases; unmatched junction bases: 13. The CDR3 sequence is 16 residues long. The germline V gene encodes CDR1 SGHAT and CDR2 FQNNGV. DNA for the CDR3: TGTGCCAGCAGACACCGACCGACAGGGACGGACACTGAAGCTTTCTTT. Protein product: CASRHRPTGTDTEAFF.

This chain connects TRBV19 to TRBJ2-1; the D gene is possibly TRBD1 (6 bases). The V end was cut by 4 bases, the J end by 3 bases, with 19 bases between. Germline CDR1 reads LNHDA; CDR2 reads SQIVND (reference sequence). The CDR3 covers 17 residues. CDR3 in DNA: TGTGCCAGTAGTAGCCCCCAGGGTAGCAGGGGCTACAATGAGCAGTTCTTC. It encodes CASSSPQGSRGYNEQFF.

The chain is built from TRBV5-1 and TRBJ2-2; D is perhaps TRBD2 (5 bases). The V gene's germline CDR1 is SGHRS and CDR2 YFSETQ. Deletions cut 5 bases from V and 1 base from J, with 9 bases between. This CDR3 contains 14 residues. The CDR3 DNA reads TGCGCCAGCAGGGGCGGAGGGAACACCGGGGAGCTGTTTTTT. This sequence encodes CASRGGGNTGELFF.

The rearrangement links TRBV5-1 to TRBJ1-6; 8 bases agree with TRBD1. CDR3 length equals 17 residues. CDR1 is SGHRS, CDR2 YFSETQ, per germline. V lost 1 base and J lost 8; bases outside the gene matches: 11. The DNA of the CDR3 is TGCGCCAGCAGCTTGTCAACAGGGGGAGGTACCGATTCACCCCTCCACTTT. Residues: CASSLSTGGGTDSPLHF.

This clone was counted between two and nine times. The CDR3: CASSRSAAGNTGELFF. The CDR3 DNA sequence: TGCGCCAGCAGCCGCTCTGCCGCAGGGAACACCGGGGAGCTGTTTTTT. This sequence joins TRBV5-1 and TRBJ2-2; D unclear. V was pared by 4 bases and J by 1 base, with 14 bases between. CDR3 size: 16 residues. Germline V gene data show CDR1 as SGHRS and CDR2 as YFSETQ.

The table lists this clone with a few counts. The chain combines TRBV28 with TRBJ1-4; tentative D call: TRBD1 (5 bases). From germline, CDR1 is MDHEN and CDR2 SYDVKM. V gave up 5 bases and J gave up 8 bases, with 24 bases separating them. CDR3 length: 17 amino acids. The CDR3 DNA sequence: TGTGCCAGCAGTGAAGGCCTTCTGAGGACAAGACGGGAAAAACTGTTTTTT. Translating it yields CASSEGLLRTRREKLFF.

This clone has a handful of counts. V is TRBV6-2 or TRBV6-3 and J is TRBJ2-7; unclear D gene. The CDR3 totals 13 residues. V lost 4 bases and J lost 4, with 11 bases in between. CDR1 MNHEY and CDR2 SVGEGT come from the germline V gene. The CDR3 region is CASSFNDGYEQYF. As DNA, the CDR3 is TGTGCCAGCAGTTTTAACGACGGGTACGAGCAGTACTTC.

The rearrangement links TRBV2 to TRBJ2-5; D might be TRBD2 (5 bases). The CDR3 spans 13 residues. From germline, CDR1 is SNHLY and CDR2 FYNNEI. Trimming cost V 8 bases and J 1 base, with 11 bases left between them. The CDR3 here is CASGQEAQETQYF. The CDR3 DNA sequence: TGTGCCAGCGGTCAGGAGGCCCAAGAGACCCAGTACTTC.

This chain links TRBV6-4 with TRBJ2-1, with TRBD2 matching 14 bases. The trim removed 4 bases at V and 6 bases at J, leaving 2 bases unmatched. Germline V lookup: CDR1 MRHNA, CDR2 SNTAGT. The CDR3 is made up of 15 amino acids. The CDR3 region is CASSATSGGGNEQFF. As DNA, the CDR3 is TGTGCCAGCAGTGCGACTAGCGGGGGGGGCAATGAGCAGTTCTTC.

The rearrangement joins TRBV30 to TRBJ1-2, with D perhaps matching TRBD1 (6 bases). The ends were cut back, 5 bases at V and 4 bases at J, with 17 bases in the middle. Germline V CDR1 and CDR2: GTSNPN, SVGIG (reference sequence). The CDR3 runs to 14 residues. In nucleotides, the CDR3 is TGTGCCTGGGAGAGGGGGGGGCAGTTCTATGGCTACACCTTC. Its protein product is CAWERGGQFYGYTF.

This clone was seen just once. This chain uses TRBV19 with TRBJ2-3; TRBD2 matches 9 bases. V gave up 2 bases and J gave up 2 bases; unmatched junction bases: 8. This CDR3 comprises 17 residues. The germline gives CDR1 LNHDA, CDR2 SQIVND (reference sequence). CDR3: CASSIRAQRGATDTQYF. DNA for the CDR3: TGTGCCAGTAGTATACGGGCCCAGCGGGGGGCCACAGATACGCAGTATTTT.

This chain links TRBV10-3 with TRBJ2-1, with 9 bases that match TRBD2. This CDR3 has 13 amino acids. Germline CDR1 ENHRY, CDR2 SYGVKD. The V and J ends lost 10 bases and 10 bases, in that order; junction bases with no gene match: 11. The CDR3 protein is CATRLVTSGEQFF. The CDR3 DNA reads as TGTGCCACTCGGTTAGTGACTAGCGGAGAGCAGTTCTTC.

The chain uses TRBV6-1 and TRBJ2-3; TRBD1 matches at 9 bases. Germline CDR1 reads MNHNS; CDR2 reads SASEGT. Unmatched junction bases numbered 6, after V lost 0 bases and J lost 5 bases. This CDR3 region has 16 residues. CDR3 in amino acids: CASSEAGTGSGDTQYF. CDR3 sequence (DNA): TGTGCCAGCAGTGAAGCGGGGACAGGGTCGGGAGATACGCAGTATTTT.

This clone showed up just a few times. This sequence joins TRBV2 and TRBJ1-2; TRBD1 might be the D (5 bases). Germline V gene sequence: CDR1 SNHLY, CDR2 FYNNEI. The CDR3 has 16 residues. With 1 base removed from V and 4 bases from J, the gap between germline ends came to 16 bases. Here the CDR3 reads CASSEGGTGKLYGYTF. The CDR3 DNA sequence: TGTGCCAGCAGTGAAGGGGGGACTGGGAAACTCTATGGCTACACCTTC.

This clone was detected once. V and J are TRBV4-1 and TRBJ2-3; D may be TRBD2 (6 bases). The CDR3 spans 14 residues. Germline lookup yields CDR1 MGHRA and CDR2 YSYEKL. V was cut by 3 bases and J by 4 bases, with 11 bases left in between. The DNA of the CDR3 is TGCGCCAGCAGCCAGGGGACTGCCGCAGATACGCAGTATTTT. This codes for CASSQGTAADTQYF.

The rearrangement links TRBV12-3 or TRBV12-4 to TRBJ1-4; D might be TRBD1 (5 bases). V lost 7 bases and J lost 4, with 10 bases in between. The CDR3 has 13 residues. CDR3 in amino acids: CASKTAINEKLFF. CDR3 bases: TGTGCCAGCAAGACAGCCATTAATGAAAAACTGTTTTTT.

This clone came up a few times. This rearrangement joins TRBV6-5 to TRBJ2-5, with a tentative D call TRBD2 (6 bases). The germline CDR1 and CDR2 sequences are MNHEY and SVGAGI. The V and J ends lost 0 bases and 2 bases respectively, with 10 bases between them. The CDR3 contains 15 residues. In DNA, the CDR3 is TGTGCCAGCAGTTACTCGAGGACTATGCAAGAGACCCAGTACTTC. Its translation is CASSYSRTMQETQYF.

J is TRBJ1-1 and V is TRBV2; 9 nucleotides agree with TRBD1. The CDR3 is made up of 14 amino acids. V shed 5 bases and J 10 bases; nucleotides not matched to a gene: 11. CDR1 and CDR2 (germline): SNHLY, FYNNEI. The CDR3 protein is CASSLQGAALGAFF. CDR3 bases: TGTGCCAGCAGTTTACAGGGGGCAGCACTCGGAGCTTTCTTT.

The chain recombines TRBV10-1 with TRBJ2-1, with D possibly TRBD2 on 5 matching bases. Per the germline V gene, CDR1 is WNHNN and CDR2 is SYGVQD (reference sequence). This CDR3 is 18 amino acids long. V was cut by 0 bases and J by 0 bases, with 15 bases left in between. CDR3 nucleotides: TGCGCCAGCAGTGAGTCGGGTTGGAGGCGAAGCTCCTACAATGAGCAGTTCTTC. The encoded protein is CASSESGWRRSSYNEQFF.

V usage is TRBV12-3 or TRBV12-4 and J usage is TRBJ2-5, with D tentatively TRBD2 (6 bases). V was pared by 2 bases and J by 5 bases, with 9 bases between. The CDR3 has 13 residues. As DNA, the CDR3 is TGTGCCAGCAGTTTACAGCGGGTGGAGACCCAGTACTTC. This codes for CASSLQRVETQYF.

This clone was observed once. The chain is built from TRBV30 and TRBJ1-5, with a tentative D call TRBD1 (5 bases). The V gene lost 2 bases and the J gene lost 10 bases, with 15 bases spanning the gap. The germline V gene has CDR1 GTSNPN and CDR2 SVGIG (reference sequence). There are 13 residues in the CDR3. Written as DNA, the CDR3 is TGTGCCTGGAGTCGAATGGGGCTAAGCCCCCAGCATTTT. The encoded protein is CAWSRMGLSPQHF.

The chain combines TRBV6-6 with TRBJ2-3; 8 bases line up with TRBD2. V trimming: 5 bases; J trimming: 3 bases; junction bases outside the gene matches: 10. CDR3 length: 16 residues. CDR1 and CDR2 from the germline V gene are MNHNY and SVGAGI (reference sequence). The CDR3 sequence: CASSPYSGVGTDTQYF. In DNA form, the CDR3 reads TGTGCCAGCAGTCCATATAGCGGGGTCGGGACAGATACGCAGTATTTT.

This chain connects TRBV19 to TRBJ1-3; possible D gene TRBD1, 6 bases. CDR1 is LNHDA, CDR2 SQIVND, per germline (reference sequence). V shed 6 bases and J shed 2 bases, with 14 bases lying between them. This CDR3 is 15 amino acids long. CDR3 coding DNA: TGTGCCAGTAGGCCACGAGGACAGCCTGGAAACACCATATATTTT. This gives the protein CASRPRGQPGNTIYF.

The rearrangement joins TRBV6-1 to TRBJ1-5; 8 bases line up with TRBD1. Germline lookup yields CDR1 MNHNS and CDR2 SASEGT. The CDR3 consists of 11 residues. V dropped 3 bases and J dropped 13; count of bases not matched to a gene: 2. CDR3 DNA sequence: TGTGCCAGCAGTGATGGGACAGGTCAGCATTTT. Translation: CASSDGTGQHF.

CDR3 region: CASSILDRLSYEQYF. CDR3 in DNA: TGTGCCAGCAGCATTCTGGACAGGCTCTCCTACGAGCAGTACTTC. The gene calls are TRBV5-6 and TRBJ2-7; TRBD1 matches at 7 bases. J lost 0 bases, V lost 4 bases, and 7 bases had no gene match. This CDR3 comprises 15 residues. The germline gives CDR1 SGHDT, CDR2 YYEEEE.

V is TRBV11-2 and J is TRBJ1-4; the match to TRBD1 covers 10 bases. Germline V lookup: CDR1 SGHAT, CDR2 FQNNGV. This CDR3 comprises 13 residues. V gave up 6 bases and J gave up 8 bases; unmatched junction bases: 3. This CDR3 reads CASRRQGAEKLFF. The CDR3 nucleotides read TGTGCCAGCAGGCGACAGGGGGCAGAAAAACTGTTTTTT.

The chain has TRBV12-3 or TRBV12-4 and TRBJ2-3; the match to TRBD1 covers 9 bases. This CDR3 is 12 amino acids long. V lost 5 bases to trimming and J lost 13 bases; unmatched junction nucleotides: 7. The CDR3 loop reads CASSVTGGDEYF. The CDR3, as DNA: TGTGCCAGCAGTGTTACAGGGGGCGATGAGTATTTT.

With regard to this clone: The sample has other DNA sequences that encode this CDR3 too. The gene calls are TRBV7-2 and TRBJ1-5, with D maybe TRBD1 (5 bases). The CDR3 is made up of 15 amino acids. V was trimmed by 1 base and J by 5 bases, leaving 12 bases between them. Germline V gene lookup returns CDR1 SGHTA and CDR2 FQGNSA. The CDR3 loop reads CASSLGGQGHQPQHF. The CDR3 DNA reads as TGTGCCAGCAGCTTAGGTGGGCAGGGCCATCAGCCCCAGCATTTT.